This record covers a single T cell receptor beta chain. The sample originates from a study of identifying expanded T cells in peripheral blood. With 6 bases removed from V and 4 bases from J, the gap between germline ends came to 7 bases. This CDR3 is 11 amino acids long. Per germline, CDR1 ENHRY and CDR2 SYGVKD. Profiled with immunoSEQ multiplex PCR; TCRdb holds only in-frame clones, not every one. This sample has some 76,000 clones; 90% occur once, and the top ten carry around 3.3%. The receptor comes from a person aged 18 to 70 in good health. Sequenced sample: blood. The gene calls are TRBV10-3 and TRBJ2-7; D is uncertain. Written as DNA, the CDR3 is TGTGCCATCAGCGACCTTTACGAGCAGTACTTC. Encoded protein: CAISDLYEQYF.